Below, 31 T cell receptor beta chains from the same sample are listed, as sequenced in a study of blood T cell repertoires in COVID-19 (dated by TCRdb to 2018 to 2021). The library was produced with the immunoSEQ multiplex PCR assay. In TCRdb, the immuneACCESS table is reduced to in-frame sequences with V and J assigned. These tables do not hold every clone; where another copy was compared, an unresolved V gene accounts for under half, and the others remain unexplained. This sample has about 120,000 clones in its table, and more than 70% of those were observed once. The leading ten clones occupy approximately 7.9% of the sample. Material for sequencing was peripheral blood. The receptors come from a human donor in a cohort sampled during active COVID-19.

This chain connects TRBV4-1 to TRBJ2-7; 10 bases fit TRBD2. The germline V gene has CDR1 MGHRA and CDR2 YSYEKL. This CDR3 contains 15 residues. Losses at the gene ends were 1 base for V and 5 bases for J; bases not matched to a gene: 5. The CDR3 reads CASSQALAGDNEQYF. The CDR3 DNA reads TGCGCCAGCAGCCAAGCCCTAGCGGGAGATAACGAGCAGTACTTC.

This chain joins TRBV9 and TRBJ1-1; D is perhaps TRBD1 (6 bases). The CDR3 runs to 13 residues. Germline-derived CDR1 and CDR2 are SGDLS and YYNGEE. Trimming left V 5 bases short and J 4 bases short, with 12 bases between. The CDR3, as DNA: TGTGCCAGCAGTCCGACAGGACCCACTGAAGCTTTCTTT. This translates into CASSPTGPTEAFF.

This chain joins TRBV18 and TRBJ1-5, with D unclear. CDR3 size: 16 residues. Germline V gene sequence: CDR1 KGHSH, CDR2 LQKENI. V lost 1 base, J lost 0 bases, and 10 bases lay in between. The CDR3 nucleotides are TGTGCCAGCTCACCACTGGAGGTGGATAGCAATCAGCCCCAGCATTTT. It yields the protein CASSPLEVDSNQPQHF.

This chain links TRBV7-9 with TRBJ2-1; 8 nucleotides align to TRBD2. Germline V CDR1 and CDR2: SEHNR, FQNEAQ (reference sequence). The ends lost 4 bases at V and 6 bases at J; junction bases unmatched: 8. The CDR3 covers 15 residues. The CDR3 is CASSSTSARINEQFF. In nucleotides, the CDR3 is TGTGCCAGCAGCTCGACTAGCGCGAGGATCAATGAGCAGTTCTTC.

The chain joins TRBV6-2 or TRBV6-3 to TRBJ1-6, with 9 bases that match TRBD1. After removal of 4 bases from V and 10 bases from J, the junction contained 5 bases not matched to a gene. The CDR3 runs to 14 residues. Per the germline V gene, CDR1 is MNHEY and CDR2 is SVGEGT. The DNA of the CDR3 is TGTGCCAGCAGTTTCCGGACAGGGGTGTCACCCCTCCACTTT. Protein: CASSFRTGVSPLHF.

In this sample, this clone turned up once. V and J are TRBV19 and TRBJ1-4; 9 bases agree with TRBD1. Losses at the gene ends were 8 bases for V and 3 bases for J; bases not matched to a gene: 7. The CDR3 is 15 amino acids. Germline values: CDR1 LNHDA, CDR2 SQIVND (reference sequence). This chain's CDR3 is CASGFRDRANEKLFF. Here the CDR3 DNA reads TGTGCCAGTGGGTTCCGGGACAGGGCTAATGAAAAACTGTTTTTT.

The rearrangement uses TRBV21-1 and TRBJ1-6; the table's D call TRBD1 went unverified against the DNA. TRBV21-1 constitutes a pseudogene. This CDR3 spans 16 amino acids. CDR3 DNA sequence: TGTGCCAGCAGCAAAGTGGCCAGCTCCTATAATTCACCCCTCCACTTT. This codes for CASSKVASSYNSPLHF.

The chain recombines TRBV3-1 (or the pseudogene TRBV3-2) with TRBJ1-4; tentative D call: TRBD1 (6 bases). CDR1 is LGHDT, CDR2 YNNKEL, per germline (reference sequence). The CDR3 extends over 14 amino acids. V was pared by 5 bases and J by 0 bases, with 7 bases between. CDR3 DNA sequence: TGTGCCAGCAGCTACAGGGCAACTAATGAAAAACTGTTTTTT. It translates to CASSYRATNEKLFF.

This chain links TRBV4-1 with TRBJ2-7; TRBD2 might be the D (7 bases). There are 14 residues in the CDR3. V was clipped by 0 bases and J by 5 bases, with 11 bases between them. Per the germline V gene, CDR1 is MGHRA and CDR2 is YSYEKL. This chain's CDR3 is CASSQDGGLDEQYF. CDR3 DNA sequence: TGCGCCAGCAGCCAAGACGGGGGGCTCGACGAGCAGTACTTC.

Note on this clone: Being one base from a much bigger clone, this may be a read error. The chain is built from TRBV2 and TRBJ2-7; perhaps TRBD2 as D (5 bases). V shed 2 bases and J shed 7 bases, with 15 bases lying between them. Germline values: CDR1 SNHLY, CDR2 FYNNEI. The CDR3 spans 14 residues. The DNA of the CDR3 is TGTGCCAGCAGTGAATACACTCGGGGAAGAGAGCAGTACTTC. This codes for CASSEYTRGREQYF. Full variable domain (missing parts from reference TRBV2 and TRBJ2-7): EPEVTQTPSHQVTQMGQEVILRCVPISNHLYFYWYRQILGQKVEFLVSFYNNEISEKSEIFDDQFSVERPDGSNFTLKIRSTKLEDSAMYFCASSEYTRGREQYFGPGTRLTVT.

V usage is TRBV6-5 and J usage is TRBJ2-7; 7 nucleotides line up with TRBD1. Germline V lookup: CDR1 MNHEY, CDR2 SVGAGI. The CDR3 is 15 residues long. V was clipped by 6 bases and J by 0 bases; unmatched bases: 8. The CDR3 region has the DNA TGTGCCAGCAGCGGCAGGGGACAGAGCTCCTACGAGCAGTACTTC. Protein product: CASSGRGQSSYEQYF.

The chain combines TRBV27 with TRBJ1-1; D is perhaps TRBD1 (5 bases). Between the trimmed V and J ends, which lost 0 bases and 5 bases, there was a span of 10 bases. The CDR3 is 14 residues long. Germline loops: CDR1 MNHEY, CDR2 SMNVEV (reference sequence). The CDR3 DNA is TGTGCCAGCAGTTTATCGGGGGGGTGGACTGAAGCTTTCTTT. Amino acid sequence: CASSLSGGWTEAFF.

The rearrangement joins TRBV28 to TRBJ1-2, with TRBD1 as a possible D gene (5 bases). Germline V gene data show CDR1 as MDHEN and CDR2 as SYDVKM. The CDR3 contains 12 residues. The V gene lost 2 bases and the J gene lost 6 bases, with 7 bases spanning the gap. CDR3 residues: CASSLTGDGYTF. CDR3 DNA sequence: TGTGCCAGCAGTTTAACAGGAGATGGCTACACCTTC.

This clone was found many times. V usage is TRBV24-1 and J usage is TRBJ2-7; D is unclear. Germline CDR1 is KGHDR and CDR2 is SFDVKD. V lost 3 bases to trimming and J lost 4 bases, with 9 bases between them. The CDR3 totals 13 residues. CDR3 sequence reads: CATSDGSSYEQYF. CDR3 sequence (DNA): TGTGCCACCAGTGATGGTTCGAGTTACGAGCAGTACTTC.

This clone was counted only a few times. The chain uses TRBV4-1 and TRBJ2-7; the match to TRBD1 covers 8 bases. The junction had 7 bases not matched to a gene; V was cut back by 0 bases and J by 6 bases. The CDR3 contains 15 residues. Germline V lookup: CDR1 MGHRA, CDR2 YSYEKL. Here the CDR3 reads CASSQDGQGSPEQYF. CDR3 DNA sequence: TGCGCCAGCAGCCAAGATGGACAGGGATCACCCGAGCAGTACTTC.

The chain combines TRBV11-1 with TRBJ2-4, with 12 bases identical to TRBD2. V trimming: 5 bases; J trimming: 8 bases; junction bases outside the gene matches: 4. CDR1 is SGHAT, CDR2 FQDESV, per germline (reference sequence). The CDR3 covers 14 residues. CDR3 sequence (DNA): TGTGCCAGCAGCGCACTAGCGGGGGGTGACATTCAGTACTTC. Residues: CASSALAGGDIQYF.

This chain links TRBV14 with TRBJ2-7; 8 bases agree with TRBD1. The germline V gene encodes CDR1 SGHDN and CDR2 FVKESK. The CDR3 extends over 13 amino acids. The J segment lost 3 bases and the V segment lost 4 bases, leaving 2 bases of the junction unmatched. Here the CDR3 reads CASSPGTGYEQYF. In nucleotides, the CDR3 is TGTGCCAGCAGCCCCGGGACAGGCTACGAGCAGTACTTC.

This clone was detected once. V usage is TRBV11-3 and J usage is TRBJ2-7; 9 nucleotides match TRBD2. CDR3 length: 16 residues. Per germline, CDR1 SGHNT and CDR2 YENEEA. After removal of 1 base from V and 1 base from J, the junction contained 5 bases not matched to a gene. CDR3 sequence reads: CASSLALAGRSYEQYF. CDR3 bases: TGTGCCAGCAGCTTAGCCCTAGCGGGGCGTTCCTACGAGCAGTACTTC.

The rearrangement uses TRBV6-5 and TRBJ2-7, with D possibly matching TRBD1 (6 bases). The germline V gene has CDR1 MNHEY and CDR2 SVGAGI. This CDR3 contains 15 residues. Trimming shortened V by 5 bases and J by 0 bases, and 14 bases separated the two germline ends. The DNA for the CDR3 is TGTGCCAGCAGTCAATGGGGGCACAGCTCCTACGAGCAGTACTTC. It translates to CASSQWGHSSYEQYF.

The chain joins TRBV4-2 to TRBJ2-7; 8 bases agree with TRBD1. This CDR3 has 15 residues. The germline V gene encodes CDR1 LGHNA and CDR2 YNFKEQ. V lost 1 base, J lost 3 bases, and 5 bases stayed unmatched. The CDR3 nucleotides read TGTGCCAGCAGCCAAGGCGAGGACAGGGACTACGAGCAGTACTTC. Amino acids: CASSQGEDRDYEQYF.

The chain couples TRBV5-8 to TRBJ2-7; D ambiguous. V was pared by 2 bases and J by 2 bases, with 2 bases between. The CDR3 loop spans 11 amino acids. Germline CDR1 SGHTS, CDR2 YDEGEE. CDR3 region: CASSFTYEQYF. The CDR3 DNA reads as TGTGCCAGCAGCTTTACCTACGAGCAGTACTTC. Variable domain in full (rest from reference TRBV5-8 and TRBJ2-7): EAGVTQSPTHLIKTRGQQATLRCSPISGHTSVYWYQQALGLGLQFLLWYDEGEERNRGNFPPRFSGRQFPNYSSELNVNALELEDSALYLCASSFTYEQYFGPGTRLTVT.

This clone was seen only once. The V call is TRBV5-1, the J call TRBJ1-1; a possible D gene is TRBD1 (6 bases). The CDR3 consists of 13 residues. V lost 4 bases and J lost 2, with 9 bases in between. The germline gives CDR1 SGHRS, CDR2 YFSETQ. The CDR3 region is CASSPDSNTEAFF. The CDR3 nucleotides read TGCGCCAGCAGCCCGGACAGCAACACTGAAGCTTTCTTT.

The chain links TRBV11-2 to TRBJ2-7; 10 bases align to TRBD2. The CDR3 contains 17 residues. The J segment lost 4 bases and the V segment lost 0 bases, leaving 9 bases of the junction unmatched. In germline, CDR1 is SGHAT, CDR2 FQNNGV. CDR3 sequence reads: CASSLDLEGLAAYEQYF. The CDR3 DNA sequence: TGTGCCAGCAGCTTAGATCTAGAAGGACTAGCGGCTTACGAGCAGTACTTC.

The V and J genes are TRBV21-1 and TRBJ1-5. TRBV21-1 is labeled a pseudogene. This CDR3 comprises 15 residues. CDR3 bases: TGTGCCAGCAGCAAAGGGGGGGGGCCCAATCAGCCCCAGCATTTT. Its translation: CASSKGGGPNQPQHF.

The V and J genes are TRBV7-6 and TRBJ2-7, with 7 bases aligning to TRBD2. V lost 1 base and J lost 0; bases outside the gene matches: 3. CDR1 SGHVS and CDR2 FNYEAQ come from the germline V gene. This CDR3 contains 15 residues. DNA of the CDR3: TGTGCCAGCAGCTTAGGAGCGGGGAGCTCCTACGAGCAGTACTTC. It yields the protein CASSLGAGSSYEQYF.

The rearrangement joins TRBV27 to TRBJ2-7; D possibly corresponds to TRBD2 (6 bases). The length of the CDR3 is 18 residues. V lost 5 bases and J 10 bases, leaving 33 bases between the germline ends. CDR1 is MNHEY and CDR2 is SMNVEV in the germline V gene (reference sequence). CDR3 bases: TGTGCCAGCAGTCCCCTGGGGACGGAGGGGAGTTTTAGGAGGGCCCAGTACTTC. This gives the protein CASSPLGTEGSFRRAQYF.

The rearrangement joins TRBV27 to TRBJ2-1, with D tentatively TRBD1 (6 bases). CDR1 is MNHEY and CDR2 is SMNVEV in the germline V gene (reference sequence). The CDR3 totals 13 residues. Trimming shortened V by 8 bases and J by 5 bases, and 13 bases separated the two germline ends. In nucleotides, the CDR3 is TGTGCCAGCTCCGGGGCAGGGGACAATGAGCAGTTCTTC. Protein: CASSGAGDNEQFF.

V and J are TRBV9 and TRBJ2-6; D is perhaps TRBD2 (5 bases). Germline CDR1 is SGDLS and CDR2 is YYNGEE. The CDR3 has 15 amino acids. V gave up 4 bases and J gave up 5 bases, with 13 bases separating them. CDR3 residues: CASSLEGRWANVLTF. CDR3 coding DNA: TGTGCCAGCAGCCTCGAGGGCCGCTGGGCCAACGTCCTGACTTTC.

The rearrangement uses TRBV5-4 and TRBJ1-5; TRBD1 matches at 11 bases. J gave up 6 bases and V 5 bases, and 4 bases lay outside the gene matches. Germline V gene sequence: CDR1 SGHNT, CDR2 YYREEE (reference sequence). This CDR3 spans 14 amino acids. CDR3 nucleotide sequence: TGTGCCAGCAGTACGGGACAGGGGGGTCAGCCCCAGCATTTT. Residues: CASSTGQGGQPQHF. Full variable domain (outside the CDR3, taken from reference TRBV5-4 and TRBJ1-5): ETGVTQSPTHLIKTRGQQVTLRCSSQSGHNTVSWYQQALGQGPQFIFQYYREEENGRGNFPPRFSGLQFPNYSSELNVNALELDDSALYLCASSTGQGGQPQHFGDGTRLSIL.

The chain joins TRBV7-9 to TRBJ2-7; unclear D gene. The CDR3 length is 11 residues. Deletions cut 3 bases from V and 2 bases from J, with 2 bases between. Germline-derived CDR1 and CDR2 are SEHNR and FQNEAQ (reference sequence). CDR3 nucleotide sequence: TGTGCCAGCAGCTTCGCCTACGAGCAGTACTTC. Its translation is CASSFAYEQYF.

The chain carries TRBV27 and TRBJ2-7, with D perhaps matching TRBD1 (6 bases). Germline CDR1 reads MNHEY; CDR2 reads SMNVEV (reference sequence). Trimming cost V 0 bases and J 5 bases, with 8 bases left between them. CDR3 length: 13 amino acids. The CDR3 region has the DNA TGTGCCAGCAGTTTATCGGACAGAAACGAGCAGTACTTC. Translation: CASSLSDRNEQYF.